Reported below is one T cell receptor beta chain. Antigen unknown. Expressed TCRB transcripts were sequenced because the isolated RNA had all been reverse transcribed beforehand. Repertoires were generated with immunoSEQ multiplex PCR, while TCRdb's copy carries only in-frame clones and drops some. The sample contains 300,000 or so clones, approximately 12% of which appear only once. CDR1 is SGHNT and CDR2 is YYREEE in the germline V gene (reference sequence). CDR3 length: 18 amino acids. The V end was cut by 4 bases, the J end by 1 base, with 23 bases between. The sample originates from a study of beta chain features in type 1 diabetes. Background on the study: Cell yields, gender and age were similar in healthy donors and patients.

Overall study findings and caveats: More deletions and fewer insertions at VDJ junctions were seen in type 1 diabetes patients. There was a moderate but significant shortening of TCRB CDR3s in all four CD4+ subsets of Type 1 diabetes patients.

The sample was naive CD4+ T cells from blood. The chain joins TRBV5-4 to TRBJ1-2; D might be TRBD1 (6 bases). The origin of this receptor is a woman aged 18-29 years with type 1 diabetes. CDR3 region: CASSPIWAGGGHNYGYTF. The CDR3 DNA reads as TGTGCCAGCAGCCCAATTTGGGCGGGTGGGGGACATAACTATGGCTACACCTTC.